These 20 T cell receptor beta chains share one sample of origin, sequenced in a study of blood T cell repertoires in COVID-19. TCRdb's table, derived via immunoSEQ multiplex PCR, lists solely in-frame clones and lacks some. The sample records approximately 210,000 clones, approximately 81% being singletons. The specimen was PBMCs or T cells enriched from blood (not recorded which). These receptors came from a woman aged 45-65 years with acute COVID-19.

V is TRBV7-9 and J is TRBJ1-1; TRBD1 aligns across 7 bases. The CDR3 spans 15 residues. With 5 bases clipped from V and 5 bases from J, the junction kept 11 bases outside the gene matches. From germline, CDR1 is SEHNR and CDR2 FQNEAQ (reference sequence). This chain's CDR3 is CASSLRQGRSTEAFF. DNA for the CDR3: TGTGCCAGCAGCCTAAGACAGGGACGATCAACTGAAGCTTTCTTT.

This chain connects TRBV19 to TRBJ2-1; 10 positions match TRBD2. J was trimmed by 4 bases and V by 3 bases; bases with no gene match: 6. The germline V gene encodes CDR1 LNHDA and CDR2 SQIVND (reference sequence). The CDR3 spans 16 residues. CDR3 in amino acids: CASSMSSGSWYNEQFF. The CDR3 DNA reads TGTGCCAGTAGTATGTCTAGCGGGAGTTGGTACAATGAGCAGTTCTTC.

The chain links TRBV7-2 to TRBJ1-2; D gene ambiguous. V gave up 5 bases and J gave up 0 bases, with 13 bases separating them. The CDR3 runs to 15 residues. Germline-derived CDR1 and CDR2 are SGHTA and FQGNSA. The CDR3 sequence is CASSPETLANYGYTF. CDR3 sequence (DNA): TGTGCCAGCAGCCCGGAGACGCTAGCTAACTATGGCTACACCTTC.

This clone was seen ten or more times. The chain carries TRBV4-2 and TRBJ2-1; D is possibly TRBD2 (6 bases). CDR1 is LGHNA and CDR2 is YNFKEQ in the germline V gene. The V end lost 3 bases, the J end lost 5 bases, and 17 bases lay between the germline ends. This CDR3 has 16 amino acids. CDR3 sequence reads: CASSQGTGGVDNEQFF. The CDR3 nucleotides read TGTGCCAGCAGCCAGGGAACTGGAGGGGTCGACAATGAGCAGTTCTTC.

A single count supports this clone. For the CDR3, the DNA is TGTGCCAGCAGCTTCAGACAGCATAATGAAAAACTGTTTTTT. Amino acids: CASSFRQHNEKLFF. V usage is TRBV7-3 and J usage is TRBJ1-4, with D perhaps matching TRBD1 (5 bases). The CDR3 sequence is 14 residues long. V shed 3 bases and J shed 4 bases, with 9 bases lying between them. Germline V gene lookup returns CDR1 SGHTA and CDR2 FQGTGA. Full variable domain (outside the CDR3, taken from reference TRBV7-3 and TRBJ1-4): GAGVSQTPSNKVTEKGKYVELRCDPISGHTALYWYRQSLGQGPEFLIYFQGTGAADDSGLPNDRFFAVRPEGSVSTLKIQRTERGDSAVYLCASSFRQHNEKLFFGSGTQLSVL.

This clone was counted between two and nine times. The chain recombines TRBV4-1 with TRBJ2-2, with D unresolved. Looked up from germline, CDR1 is MGHRA and CDR2 is YSYEKL. The CDR3 length is 15 residues. The V and J ends lost 0 bases and 7 bases respectively, with 12 bases between them. CDR3: CASSQDPGYGGELFF. The CDR3 bases are TGCGCCAGCAGCCAAGATCCCGGGTACGGCGGGGAGCTGTTTTTT.

The V gene is TRBV28, the J gene TRBJ2-3, with TRBD1 matching 8 bases. CDR1 and CDR2 (germline): MDHEN, SYDVKM. The CDR3 totals 17 residues. V shed 6 bases, J shed 0 bases, and the junction held 11 bases outside the gene matches. Written as DNA, the CDR3 is TGTGCCAGCAGATGGACAGGGCTAACACCTAGCACAGATACGCAGTATTTT. This sequence encodes CASRWTGLTPSTDTQYF.

This rearrangement joins TRBV16 to TRBJ1-4, with a tentative D call TRBD1 (5 bases). Germline V lookup: CDR1 KGHSY, CDR2 FQNENV. Trimming shortened V by 3 bases and J by 0 bases, and 8 bases separated the two germline ends. The CDR3 is made up of 15 amino acids. In DNA form, the CDR3 reads TGTGCCAGCAGCCACGACAGTTCAACTAATGAAAAACTGTTTTTT. It is translated as CASSHDSSTNEKLFF. The full variable domain, with the rest looked up from reference TRBV16 and TRBJ1-4, is GEEVAQTPKHLVRGEGQKAKLYCAPIKGHSYVFWYQQVLKNEFKFLISFQNENVFDETGMPKERFSAKCLPNSPCSLEIQATKLEDSAVYFCASSHDSSTNEKLFFGSGTQLSVL.

This clone was observed a few times. This sequence joins TRBV23-1 and TRBJ2-7, with unresolved D. TRBV23-1 is marked as an open reading frame, function uncertain. The V end lost 3 bases, the J end lost 2 bases, and 17 bases lay between the germline ends. The CDR3 contains 16 residues. Here the CDR3 DNA reads TGCGCCAGCAGTCACTGCGACTCGAAGATCACCTACGAGCAGTACTTC. This sequence encodes CASSHCDSKITYEQYF.

The rearrangement joins TRBV3-1 (or the pseudogene TRBV3-2) to TRBJ1-1, with 8 bases identical to TRBD1. Looked up from germline, CDR1 is LGHDT and CDR2 is YNNKEL (reference sequence). J gave up 5 bases and V 2 bases, and 10 bases lay outside the gene matches. The CDR3 runs 16 residues. Here the CDR3 DNA reads TGTGCCAGCAGCCAACGGGTTAGGACAGGGAGGACTGAAGCTTTCTTT. Translating it yields CASSQRVRTGRTEAFF.

The rearrangement links TRBV4-3 to TRBJ2-7; TRBD1 aligns across 7 bases. The germline V gene encodes CDR1 LGHNA and CDR2 YSLEER. This CDR3 region has 16 residues. V was clipped by 3 bases and J by 6 bases; unmatched bases: 14. The CDR3 DNA sequence: TGCGCCAGCAGCCAGAGTGCCGGGACAGTGTATTCCGAGCAGTACTTC. Encoded protein: CASSQSAGTVYSEQYF.

This chain joins TRBV21-1 and TRBJ2-1; whether TRBD2, the table's D call, matches the DNA was not checked. TRBV21-1 is flagged as a pseudogene. The CDR3 is 18 residues long. This CDR3 reads CASSKVRPGLALGNEQFF. CDR3 DNA sequence: TGTGCCAGCAGCAAAGTAAGGCCCGGACTAGCCCTGGGGAATGAGCAGTTCTTC.

The V and J genes are TRBV19 and TRBJ2-5; the match to TRBD1 covers 8 bases. V shed 4 bases and J 5 bases; nucleotides not matched to a gene: 3. Germline lookup yields CDR1 LNHDA and CDR2 SQIVND (reference sequence). CDR3 length equals 13 residues. DNA of the CDR3: TGTGCCAGTAGTAGACAGGGGCGGGAGACCCAGTACTTC. Its translation: CASSRQGRETQYF.

This clone showed up just a few times. The J gene is TRBJ2-1, the V gene TRBV4-1, with 11 nucleotides matching TRBD2. Germline CDR1 and CDR2: MGHRA and YSYEKL. Losses at the gene ends were 3 bases for V and 7 bases for J; bases not matched to a gene: 2. The CDR3 is 14 amino acids. The CDR3 DNA is TGCGCCAGCAGCCATAGCGGGGGGGCTAATGAGCAGTTCTTC. It specifies CASSHSGGANEQFF.

This clone was seen just once. The V call is TRBV7-9, the J call TRBJ1-5; 7 bases agree with TRBD1. J gave up 2 bases and V 5 bases, and 12 bases lay outside the gene matches. This CDR3 is 17 amino acids long. The germline CDR1 and CDR2 sequences are SEHNR and FQNEAQ (reference sequence). CDR3 sequence (DNA): TGTGCCAGCAGCCGAGACTCGACAGGGTCTGGCAATCAGCCCCAGCATTTT. Its translation is CASSRDSTGSGNQPQHF.

This chain links TRBV7-2 with TRBJ2-7, with 7 bases matching TRBD2. Germline V gene sequence: CDR1 SGHTA, CDR2 FQGNSA. The CDR3 length is 15 residues. V dropped 2 bases and J dropped 2; count of bases not matched to a gene: 6. The CDR3 loop is CASSLLPGTTYEQYF. CDR3 DNA: TGTGCCAGCAGCTTACTTCCCGGGACTACCTACGAGCAGTACTTC.

This clone is judged medium-sized. The chain employs TRBV7-9 and TRBJ2-1; 11 bases line up with TRBD2. Germline V gene lookup returns CDR1 SEHNR and CDR2 FQNEAQ (reference sequence). V shed 3 bases, J shed 5 bases, and the junction held 6 bases outside the gene matches. The CDR3 length is 16 residues. CDR3 sequence (DNA): TGTGCCAGCAGCTTCCCGGGACTAGCGGAACACAATGAGCAGTTCTTC. This translates into CASSFPGLAEHNEQFF.

This chain links TRBV19 with TRBJ2-7; D is unresolved. Trimming pared 5 bases from V and 4 bases from J, leaving 12 bases between. CDR1 and CDR2 from the germline V gene are LNHDA and SQIVND (reference sequence). The CDR3 has 13 residues. The CDR3 region is CASSPQAPYEQYF. DNA of the CDR3: TGTGCCAGTAGTCCCCAGGCACCTTACGAGCAGTACTTC.

J is TRBJ1-3 and V is TRBV7-2, with D possibly being TRBD1 (6 bases). V was shortened by 0 bases and J by 4 bases, with 13 bases between the two germline ends. Per the germline V gene, CDR1 is SGHTA and CDR2 is FQGNSA. There are 16 residues in the CDR3. The CDR3 sequence: CASSLAPTGTGNTIYF. In nucleotides, the CDR3 is TGTGCCAGCAGCTTAGCTCCGACCGGGACAGGAAACACCATATATTTT.

The J gene is TRBJ2-3, the V gene TRBV5-1; tentatively, D is TRBD1 (5 bases). Germline loops: CDR1 SGHRS, CDR2 YFSETQ. V dropped 0 bases and J dropped 2 bases, with 10 bases sitting between them. This CDR3 is built from 15 residues. The CDR3 protein is CASSLGGRDTDTQYF. CDR3 DNA: TGCGCCAGCAGCTTGGGGGGCAGGGACACAGATACGCAGTATTTT.